The subject of this entry is one TCR beta chain. This specimen comes from a study of control samples from healthy donors and cancer patients. This CDR3 is built from 12 residues. The germline V and J ends were trimmed by 6 bases and 4 bases, with 12 bases remaining between them. Looked up from germline, CDR1 is SQVTM and CDR2 is ANQGSEA. The data were produced by immunoSEQ multiplex PCR, yet TCRdb's version contains in-frame clones alone and is incomplete. Found here are approximately 160,000 clones, 80% to 95% of them singletons; the top ten hold 2%. Sequenced material: blood. The chain employs TRBV29-1 and TRBJ1-1; TRBD1 might be the D (5 bases). The TCR was taken from a woman aged 35 to 49 in good health. The CDR3 protein is CSVQRGVTEAFF. Written as DNA, the CDR3 is TGCAGCGTCCAAAGGGGTGTCACTGAAGCTTTCTTT.